Presented here are 24 T cell receptor beta chains from one specimen sequenced in a study of OX40 agonist ivuxolimab in advanced cancers. The method was immunoSEQ multiplex PCR; TCRdb's version includes in-frame clones alone and lacks a portion of them. Found here are tens of thousands of clones, less than 90% of them singletons; the top ten hold roughly 0.8%. The sample here was CD4+ or CD8+ T cells sorted from blood, taken in a trial of the OX40 agonist ivuxolimab. Receptors were obtained from an adult with an advanced solid tumor such as melanoma, head and neck, liver or kidney cancer.

J is TRBJ2-1 and V is TRBV7-8, with D maybe TRBD1 (5 bases). Germline V gives CDR1 SGHVS, CDR2 FQNEAQ. Between the trimmed V and J ends, which lost 5 bases and 2 bases, there was a span of 10 bases. This CDR3 spans 14 amino acids. CDR3 DNA sequence: TGTGCCAGCAGCCCGGAAGGGGCCTACAATGAGCAGTTCTTC. Translation: CASSPEGAYNEQFF. The variable domain in full, with the rest retrieved from reference TRBV7-8 and TRBJ2-1, is GAGVSQSPRYKVAKRGQDVALRCDPISGHVSLFWYQQALGQGPEFLTYFQNEAQLDKSGLPSDRFFAERPEGSVSTLKIQRTQQEDSAVYLCASSPEGAYNEQFFGPGTRLTVL.

This chain's CDR3 is CASSSDRGTFNEQFF. The CDR3 DNA reads TGTGCCAGCAGCTCGGACAGGGGGACCTTCAATGAGCAGTTCTTC. This rearrangement joins TRBV7-2 to TRBJ2-1, with TRBD1 identical over 10 bases. CDR1 and CDR2 from the germline V gene are SGHTA and FQGNSA. Trimming cost V 4 bases and J 6 bases; bases outside gene matches: 6. This CDR3 is 15 amino acids long. The whole variable domain, filled in from reference TRBV7-2 and TRBJ2-1, reads GAGVSQSPSNKVTEKGKDVELRCDPISGHTALYWYRQSLGQGLEFLIYFQGNSAPDKSGLPSDRFSAERTGGSVSTLTIQRTQQEDSAVYLCASSSDRGTFNEQFFGPGTRLTVL.

The chain has TRBV5-1 and TRBJ2-2; 7 bases align to TRBD1. Germline CDR1 and CDR2: SGHRS and YFSETQ. This CDR3 spans 15 amino acids. The junction had 4 bases not matched to a gene; V was cut back by 2 bases and J by 3 bases. This CDR3 is CASSLQGIDTGELFF. The CDR3 DNA is TGCGCCAGCAGCTTACAGGGGATTGACACCGGGGAGCTGTTTTTT.

The V and J genes are TRBV4-2 and TRBJ1-2; TRBD1 matches 8 bases. This CDR3 comprises 16 residues. Germline V gene data show CDR1 as LGHNA and CDR2 as YNFKEQ. V dropped 4 bases and J dropped 4; count of bases not matched to a gene: 11. CDR3 nucleotide sequence: TGTGCCAGCAGCCCCTCACTGGGACAGGAAACCTATGGCTACACCTTC. Encoded protein: CASSPSLGQETYGYTF.

This rearrangement joins TRBV18 to TRBJ1-3, with 7 nucleotides matching TRBD1. Germline V lookup: CDR1 KGHSH, CDR2 LQKENI. The CDR3 consists of 16 residues. The V and J ends lost 2 bases and 2 bases, in that order; junction bases with no gene match: 6. The chain's CDR3 is CASSPYGQATGNTIYF. CDR3 nucleotide sequence: TGTGCCAGCTCACCATATGGACAGGCCACTGGAAACACCATATATTTT.

This clone has a handful of counts. V usage is TRBV29-1 and J usage is TRBJ1-1; D is possibly TRBD1 (5 bases). Trimming cost V 5 bases and J 12 bases, with 16 bases left between them. The CDR3 runs 11 residues. CDR1 and CDR2 from the germline V gene are SQVTM and ANQGSEA. DNA of the CDR3: TGCAGCGTTCGGACCGGGGGAAGAACTTTCTTT. Amino acids: CSVRTGGRTFF.

The J gene is TRBJ2-3, the V gene TRBV5-6; D possibly corresponds to TRBD1 (5 bases). Germline V CDR1 and CDR2: SGHDT, YYEEEE. There are 13 residues in the CDR3. Deletions cut 4 bases from V and 5 bases from J, with 11 bases between. The CDR3 nucleotides are TGTGCCAGCAGCGCCGGACAACTAGATACGCAGTATTTT. It codes for CASSAGQLDTQYF.

This chain's CDR3 is CASSPYGGYARGRTDTQYF. The CDR3, as DNA: TGTGCCAGCAGCCCGTATGGGGGGTACGCCAGGGGGCGGACAGATACGCAGTATTTT. The chain carries TRBV9 and TRBJ2-3; 8 nucleotides line up with TRBD1. There are 19 residues in the CDR3. With 4 bases clipped from V and 3 bases from J, the junction kept 19 bases outside the gene matches. Germline CDR1 reads SGDLS; CDR2 reads YYNGEE.

The chain recombines TRBV5-1 with TRBJ2-7; 9 bases line up with TRBD1. From germline, CDR1 is SGHRS and CDR2 YFSETQ. CDR3 length equals 13 residues. The trim removed 1 base at V and 6 bases at J, leaving 2 bases unmatched. The CDR3 here is CASSLWGQGEQYF. CDR3 DNA: TGCGCCAGCAGCTTGTGGGGACAGGGCGAGCAGTACTTC.

The rearrangement links TRBV9 to TRBJ2-7; D gene ambiguous. Trimming removed 0 bases from V and 3 bases from J, with 13 bases in between. Looked up from germline, CDR1 is SGDLS and CDR2 is YYNGEE. The CDR3 extends over 15 amino acids. As DNA, the CDR3 is TGTGCCAGCAGCGTAGCGGAACAGACCTTCTACGAGCAGTACTTC. Translating it yields CASSVAEQTFYEQYF.

The chain recombines TRBV6-9 with TRBJ2-1; 14 nucleotides align to TRBD2. This CDR3 has 20 residues. The trim removed 7 bases at V and 3 bases at J, leaving 17 bases unmatched. Germline V gives CDR1 MNHGY, CDR2 SVAAGI. The CDR3 DNA reads as TGTGCCAGCATGGGGGGCGCAGGACTAGCGGGGGGCCATCTCTACAATGAGCAGTTCTTC. Translated: CASMGGAGLAGGHLYNEQFF.

This chain connects TRBV5-1 to TRBJ1-1; 9 bases fit TRBD1. The CDR3 length is 12 residues. Germline V gives CDR1 SGHRS, CDR2 YFSETQ. With 7 bases clipped from V and 8 bases from J, the junction kept 6 bases outside the gene matches. The CDR3 DNA reads as TGCGCCAGCCTCGGGACAGGGCAAGAAGCTTTCTTT. Protein sequence: CASLGTGQEAFF.

This chain links TRBV5-1 with TRBJ1-1, with 7 bases aligning to TRBD1. The CDR3 is 15 residues long. Germline V gene data show CDR1 as SGHRS and CDR2 as YFSETQ. J was trimmed by 6 bases and V by 4 bases; bases with no gene match: 12. In nucleotides, the CDR3 is TGCGCCAGCAGCCCCATGGACAGGATAGTGCCTGAAGCTTTCTTT. It codes for CASSPMDRIVPEAFF.

This clone has a single count. The DNA for the CDR3 is TGTGCCAGCAGCCTCCTTCCTGAGGATAGTGATTCACCCCTCCACTTT. Its translation: CASSLLPEDSDSPLHF. The chain joins TRBV7-9 to TRBJ1-6, with D hard to call. Germline assignment: CDR1 SEHNR and CDR2 FQNEAQ (reference sequence). V was cut by 5 bases and J by 8 bases, with 19 bases left in between. The CDR3 has 16 residues.

This chain links TRBV5-1 with TRBJ2-5; TRBD2 matches 8 bases. The junction had 9 bases not matched to a gene; V was cut back by 4 bases and J by 1 base. The V gene's germline CDR1 is SGHRS and CDR2 YFSETQ. There are 16 residues in the CDR3. The CDR3 is CASSRSGGGFQETQYF. Written as DNA, the CDR3 is TGCGCCAGCAGCCGCTCCGGCGGGGGGTTCCAAGAGACCCAGTACTTC.

This chain joins TRBV7-2 and TRBJ1-5; D not resolved. The CDR3 sequence is 17 residues long. Trimming took 1 base from V and 2 from J, leaving 15 bases between them. Germline CDR1 and CDR2: SGHTA and FQGNSA. CDR3: CASSLVADPRGNQPQHF. CDR3 DNA: TGTGCCAGCAGCTTAGTGGCGGACCCAAGAGGCAATCAGCCCCAGCATTTT. The entire variable domain, with the rest obtained from reference TRBV7-2 and TRBJ1-5, is as follows: GAGVSQSPSNKVTEKGKDVELRCDPISGHTALYWYRQSLGQGLEFLIYFQGNSAPDKSGLPSDRFSAERTGGSVSTLTIQRTQQEDSAVYLCASSLVADPRGNQPQHFGDGTRLSIL.

This chain links TRBV18 with TRBJ1-1; the D gene is possibly TRBD1 (5 bases). The ends were cut back, 2 bases at V and 10 bases at J, with 11 bases in the middle. CDR1 is KGHSH and CDR2 is LQKENI in the germline V gene. This CDR3 spans 12 amino acids. CDR3 sequence (DNA): TGTGCCAGCTCACCAGGGGGGGAAGCAGCTTTCTTT. It encodes CASSPGGEAAFF.

V gene TRBV11-2 combines with J gene TRBJ1-1; 7 nucleotides align to TRBD1. This CDR3 region has 14 residues. Trimming took 3 bases from V and 1 from J; bases not matched to a gene: 2. The germline CDR1 and CDR2 sequences are SGHAT and FQNNGV. CDR3 amino acids: CASSLRDRNTEAFF. The CDR3 coding sequence is TGTGCCAGCAGCTTGAGGGACAGGAACACTGAAGCTTTCTTT.

The chain's CDR3 is CASSLGIGGVGYEQYF. The CDR3 coding sequence is TGTGCCAGCAGCTTAGGTATCGGTGGGGTTGGCTACGAGCAGTACTTC. The V call is TRBV11-2, the J call TRBJ2-7, with D hard to call. The ends were cut back, 1 base at V and 3 bases at J, with 16 bases in the middle. Looked up from germline, CDR1 is SGHAT and CDR2 is FQNNGV. The CDR3 runs to 16 residues.

V usage is TRBV27 and J usage is TRBJ2-7; TRBD2 agrees at 7 bases. Germline CDR1 is MNHEY and CDR2 is SMNVEV (reference sequence). Trimming cost V 3 bases and J 4 bases; bases outside gene matches: 3. The CDR3 loop spans 13 amino acids. The CDR3 DNA follows: TGTGCCAGCAGTTTGGTGGGGGGGTACGAGCAGTACTTC. It translates to CASSLVGGYEQYF.

This clone was counted a few times. The J gene is TRBJ2-3, the V gene TRBV14; 7 bases align to TRBD2. The CDR3 has 14 amino acids. In germline, CDR1 is SGHDN, CDR2 FVKESK. The trim removed 5 bases at V and 6 bases at J, leaving 8 bases unmatched. This chain's CDR3 is CASSDLAAMDTQYF. DNA of the CDR3: TGTGCCAGCAGCGACCTAGCGGCCATGGATACGCAGTATTTT.

The chain employs TRBV7-8 and TRBJ2-6; D uncertain. Trimming took 6 bases from V and 0 from J, leaving 9 bases between them. The V gene's germline CDR1 is SGHVS and CDR2 FQNEAQ. There are 15 residues in the CDR3. CDR3 bases: TGTGCCAGCAGAGAAAGTGTCTCTGGGGCCAACGTCCTGACTTTC. Protein sequence: CASRESVSGANVLTF.

This chain uses TRBV6-5 with TRBJ1-2, with 7 bases identical to TRBD1. The CDR3 is 14 residues long. V trimming: 7 bases; J trimming: 3 bases; junction bases outside the gene matches: 8. Germline V gene lookup returns CDR1 MNHEY and CDR2 SVGAGI. The CDR3 sequence: CASKKGAMDYGYTF. DNA for the CDR3: TGTGCCAGCAAGAAGGGGGCGATGGACTATGGCTACACCTTC.

The chain carries TRBV7-8 and TRBJ1-2; D is possibly TRBD1 (5 bases). Trimming cost V 1 base and J 8 bases, with 11 bases left between them. The length of the CDR3 is 13 residues. Per germline, CDR1 SGHVS and CDR2 FQNEAQ. CDR3 sequence (DNA): TGTGCCAGCAGCTTAGTCGTAGGGGAAGGCTACACCTTC. Translation: CASSLVVGEGYTF.